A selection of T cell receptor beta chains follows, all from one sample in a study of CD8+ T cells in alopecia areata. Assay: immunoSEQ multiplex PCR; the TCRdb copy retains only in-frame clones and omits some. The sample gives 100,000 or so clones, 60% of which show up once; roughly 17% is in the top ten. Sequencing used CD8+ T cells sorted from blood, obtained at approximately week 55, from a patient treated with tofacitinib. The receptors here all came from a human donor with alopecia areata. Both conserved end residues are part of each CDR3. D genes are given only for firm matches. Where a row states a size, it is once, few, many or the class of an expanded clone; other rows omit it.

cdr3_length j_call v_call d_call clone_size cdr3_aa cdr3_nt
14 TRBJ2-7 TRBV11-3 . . CASSLRKSSYEQYF TGTGCCAGCAGCTTGAGAAAGAGCTCCTACGAGCAGTACTTC
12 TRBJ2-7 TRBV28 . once CASMAGSYEQYF TGTGCCAGCATGGCAGGGTCGTACGAGCAGTACTTC
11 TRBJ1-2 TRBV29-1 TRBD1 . CSVQGALGYTF TGCAGCGTTCAGGGGGCCTTGGGCTACACCTTC
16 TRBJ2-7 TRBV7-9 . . CASSSPSTGKKYEQYF TGTGCCAGCAGCTCACCCTCGACAGGCAAAAAATACGAGCAGTACTTC
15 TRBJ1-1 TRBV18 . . CASSPPIRNRAEAFF TGTGCCAGCTCACCACCGATCCGGAACAGGGCTGAAGCTTTCTTT
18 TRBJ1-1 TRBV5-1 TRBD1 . CASSLSGGYFPRNTEAFF TGCGCCAGCAGCTTGTCAGGGGGCTACTTCCCAAGGAACACTGAAGCTTTCTTT
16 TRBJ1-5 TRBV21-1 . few CASSRPRQGSNQPQHF TGTGCCAGCAGCAGGCCGCGACAGGGTAGCAATCAGCCCCAGCATTTT
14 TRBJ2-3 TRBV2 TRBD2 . CASRAGGNTDTQYF TGTGCCAGCAGAGCGGGGGGAAACACAGATACGCAGTATTTT
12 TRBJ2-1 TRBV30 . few CVGGLSYNEQFF TGTGTCGGGGGGCTATCCTACAATGAGCAGTTCTTC
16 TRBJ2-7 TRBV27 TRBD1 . CASSFGTGTGAYEQYF TGTGCCAGCAGTTTTGGCACCGGGACAGGGGCCTACGAGCAGTACTTC
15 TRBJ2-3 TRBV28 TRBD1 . CASSQIRDRGHTQYF TGTGCCAGCAGCCAGATCCGGGACAGGGGCCATACGCAGTATTTT
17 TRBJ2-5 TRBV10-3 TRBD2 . CAIAEGRGLETAETQYF TGTGCCATCGCAGAGGGTAGGGGACTAGAAACCGCGGAGACCCAGTACTTC
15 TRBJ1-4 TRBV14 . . CASSQVTGLREKLFF TGTGCCAGCAGCCAAGTAACGGGGTTACGTGAAAAACTGTTTTTT
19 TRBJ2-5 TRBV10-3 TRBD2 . CAISDNPSGPLGPQETQYF TGTGCCATCAGTGACAACCCTAGCGGACCACTTGGGCCCCAAGAGACCCAGTACTTC
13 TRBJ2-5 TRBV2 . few CASGQAYQETQYF TGTGCCAGCGGGCAGGCATATCAAGAGACCCAGTACTTC
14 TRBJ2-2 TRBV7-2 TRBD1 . CASSLDRSTGELFF TGTGCCAGCAGCTTGGACAGGAGTACCGGGGAGCTGTTTTTT
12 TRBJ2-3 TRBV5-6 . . CASSLAGDTQYF TGTGCCAGCAGCTTGGCAGGTGATACGCAGTATTTT
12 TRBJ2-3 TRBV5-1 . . CASSLPTDTQYF TGCGCCAGCAGCTTGCCCACAGATACGCAGTATTTT
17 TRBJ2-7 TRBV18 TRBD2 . CASSPPRGLAGSGEQYF TGTGCCAGCTCACCACCGAGGGGACTAGCGGGTTCAGGGGAGCAGTACTTC
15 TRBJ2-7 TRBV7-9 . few CASSSPRHLSYEQYF TGTGCCAGCAGCTCCCCTCGCCACCTCTCCTACGAGCAGTACTTC
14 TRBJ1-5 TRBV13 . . CASSSRETNQPQHF TGTGCCAGCAGCTCGCGAGAGACTAATCAGCCCCAGCATTTT
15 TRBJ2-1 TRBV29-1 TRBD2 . CSVEDTRTSGGEQFF TGCAGCGTTGAAGATACCCGGACTAGCGGGGGGGAGCAGTTCTTC
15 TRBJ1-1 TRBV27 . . CASSLHRVKGTEAFF TGTGCCAGCAGTCTTCACAGGGTAAAAGGCACTGAAGCTTTCTTT
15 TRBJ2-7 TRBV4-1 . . CASSQVWGQSYEQYF TGCGCCAGCAGCCAAGTTTGGGGACAATCCTACGAGCAGTACTTC
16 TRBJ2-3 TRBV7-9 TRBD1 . CASSFYRGRGTDTQYF TGTGCCAGCAGCTTTTACAGGGGGCGCGGCACAGATACGCAGTATTTT
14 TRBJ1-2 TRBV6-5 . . CASSYSPYGYGYTF TGTGCCAGCAGTTACTCGCCTTATGGCTATGGCTACACCTTC
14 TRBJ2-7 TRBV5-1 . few CASSLGVGTYEQYF TGCGCCAGCAGCCTTGGAGTCGGGACCTACGAGCAGTACTTC
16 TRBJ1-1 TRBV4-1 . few CASSQVGIMGNTEAFF TGCGCCAGCAGCCAAGTCGGGATAATGGGGAACACTGAAGCTTTCTTT
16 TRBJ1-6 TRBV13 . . CASNRRPRGSDSPLHF TGTGCCAGCAATCGGAGACCCAGGGGAAGTGATTCACCCCTCCACTTT
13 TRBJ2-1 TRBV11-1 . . CASSDPSYNEQFF TGTGCCAGCAGCGACCCTTCCTACAATGAGCAGTTCTTC
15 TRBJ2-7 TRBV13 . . CASSFRTESSYEQYF TGTGCCAGCAGCTTCCGGACAGAGAGCTCCTACGAGCAGTACTTC
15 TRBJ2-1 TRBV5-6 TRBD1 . CASSPGAGGWDEQFF TGTGCCAGCAGCCCGGGGGCAGGGGGCTGGGATGAGCAGTTCTTC
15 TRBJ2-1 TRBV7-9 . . CASSLELSSYNEQFF TGTGCCAGCAGCTTAGAGCTGTCCTCCTACAATGAGCAGTTCTTC
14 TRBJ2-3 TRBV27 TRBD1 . CASSAQGAPDTQYF TGTGCCAGCAGTGCTCAGGGGGCCCCAGATACGCAGTATTTT
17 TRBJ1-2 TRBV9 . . CASSAIPPTVEGGGYTF TGTGCCAGCAGCGCAATTCCCCCGACAGTTGAAGGCGGGGGCTACACCTTC
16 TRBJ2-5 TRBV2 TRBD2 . CASRDPGLAKQETQYF TGTGCCAGCAGAGACCCGGGACTAGCGAAACAAGAGACCCAGTACTTC
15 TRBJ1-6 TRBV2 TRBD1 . CASTQTTGENSPLHF TGTGCCAGCACCCAGACGACAGGGGAGAATTCACCCCTCCACTTT
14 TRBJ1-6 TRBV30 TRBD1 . CAWSVGQGASPLHF TGTGCCTGGAGTGTGGGACAGGGGGCTTCACCCCTCCACTTT
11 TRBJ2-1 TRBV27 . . CASSTYNEQFF TGTGCCAGCAGTACCTACAATGAGCAGTTCTTC